The rows below give T cell receptor beta chains drawn from one sample of a study of cytomegalovirus exposure and HLA in healthy donors. Here immunoSEQ multiplex PCR was the method, and the copy in TCRdb shows in-frame clones only, minus some. This table has under 80,000 clones, 94% appearing once. Material for sequencing was PBMCs. These receptors were collected from a woman aged 18 to 35 in good health and CMV-seropositive. Each CDR3 is given with its conserved first and last residue. The D gene is left open where the match is weak. Rows may omit the clone size; those that give it use once, few, many or a size class.

DNA | CDR3 | D | J | V | size
TGTGCCAGCAGTCCCCCCGCTACAGAGATTGAAGCTTTCTTT | CASSPPATEIEAFF | - | TRBJ1-1 | TRBV28 | -
TGTGCCAGCAGCGCGGGCCTCCGGGACAGGGGGCAAGAGACCCAGTACTTC | CASSAGLRDRGQETQYF | TRBD1 | TRBJ2-5 | TRBV9 | once
TGTGCCAGCAGCTTAGAGGCCCCAAGACTCTATGGCTACACCTTC | CASSLEAPRLYGYTF | - | TRBJ1-2 | TRBV7-2 | -
TGTGCCAGCAGTTCAAACGCAGGGGGAAGCTCCTACAATGAGCAGTTCTTC | CASSSNAGGSSYNEQFF | TRBD1 | TRBJ2-1 | TRBV7-9 | -
TGTGCCAGCAGTTCCAACTCTGGAAACACCATATATTTT | CASSSNSGNTIYF | - | TRBJ1-3 | TRBV6-6 | -
TGTGCCAGCAGCCGGGACAGGGGGTCAGATACGCAGTATTTT | CASSRDRGSDTQYF | TRBD1 | TRBJ2-3 | TRBV11-2 | -
TGTGCCAGCAGTGAAGGACAGGGCCCTAACTATGGCTACACCTTC | CASSEGQGPNYGYTF | TRBD1 | TRBJ1-2 | TRBV6-1 | -
TGTGCCAGCTTGTATCCGGGACAGGGGAGAGATGAGCAGTTCTTC | CASLYPGQGRDEQFF | TRBD1 | TRBJ2-1 | TRBV18 | -
TGTGCCAGCAGCTTGGATGGACTAGGGACCTACAATGAGCAGTTCTTC | CASSLDGLGTYNEQFF | TRBD2 | TRBJ2-1 | TRBV5-4 | -
TGTGCCAGCAGCCATAAAGGGGGACGGTCTCCCTACGAGCAGTACTTC | CASSHKGGRSPYEQYF | - | TRBJ2-7 | TRBV14 | -
TGTGCCACCAGCAGAGAAATCGGGACAGATACGCAGTATTTT | CATSREIGTDTQYF | - | TRBJ2-3 | TRBV15 | -
TGTGCCTGTTCGGACAGGCAAGAGACCCAGTACTTC | CACSDRQETQYF | TRBD1 | TRBJ2-5 | TRBV30 | -
TGTGCCAGCAGTCCACCTCGGGGCTATGGCTACACCTTC | CASSPPRGYGYTF | - | TRBJ1-2 | TRBV28 | -
TGTGCCAGCAGCTCGGGACTAAACACCGGGGAGCTGTTTTTT | CASSSGLNTGELFF | TRBD2 | TRBJ2-2 | TRBV7-2 | -
TGTGCCAGCAGCGGATCCGGGACAGGGGGCTACGAGCAGTACTTC | CASSGSGTGGYEQYF | TRBD1 | TRBJ2-7 | TRBV9 | -
TGTGCCAGTAGTATTCCGGGACTGCATCAGCCCCAGCATTTT | CASSIPGLHQPQHF | - | TRBJ1-5 | TRBV19 | -
TGTGCCAGCAGCCCCTCCAGGGGGCTCTTGTATTTT | CASSPSRGLLYF | TRBD1 | TRBJ2-3 | TRBV7-3 | -
TGTGCCAGCAGGCCAACAGGGATATCTAATGAAAAACTGTTTTTT | CASRPTGISNEKLFF | - | TRBJ1-4 | TRBV7-6 | -
TGTGCCAGCAGCCAAGAGACGGGCGGGGCCTACGAGCAGTACTTC | CASSQETGGAYEQYF | - | TRBJ2-7 | TRBV4-2 | -
TGTGCCAGCAGTTCGACAGGCGAGCAGTACTTC | CASSSTGEQYF | - | TRBJ2-7 | TRBV6-1 | -
TGTGCCAGTAGTATTCAGGGGGGAGAGACCCAGTACTTC | CASSIQGGETQYF | - | TRBJ2-5 | TRBV19 | -
TGTGCCAGCAGTATGGACTGGCGGGGGGATGAGACCCAGTACTTC | CASSMDWRGDETQYF | TRBD2 | TRBJ2-5 | TRBV27 | -
TGTGCCAGCAGCTTGAAAGGGAGGGGGTTGACCGGGGAGCTGTTTTTT | CASSLKGRGLTGELFF | - | TRBJ2-2 | TRBV5-6 | once
TGTGCCAGCAGGCGCACACGGGACTTGGCCATCTCTGGAAACACCATATATTTT | CASRRTRDLAISGNTIYF | - | TRBJ1-3 | TRBV28 | -
TGTGCCAGCAGCCCGGGACAGGGTCGGGCAGATACGCAGTATTTT | CASSPGQGRADTQYF | TRBD1 | TRBJ2-3 | TRBV28 | -
TGTGCCAGCAGCGGAGTGGGGGGGGTAAGGGAGACCCAGTACTTC | CASSGVGGVRETQYF | TRBD2 | TRBJ2-5 | TRBV9 | -
TGTGCCAGTAGTATTGGGACAGGGAATTCCTACGAGCAGTACTTC | CASSIGTGNSYEQYF | TRBD1 | TRBJ2-7 | TRBV19 | -